The following is a T cell receptor beta chain sequence with its context. This specimen comes from a study of blood T cell repertoires in COVID-19. Study-wide context: Acute-phase and convalescent COVID-19 samples originated in the United States, Italy and Spain. PBMCs, B-cell-depleted T cells, or T cells provided the cDNA or gDNA that made up the material.

Seattle's enrolled individuals joined amid active infection and were then monitored longitudinally. Authors' methods: Reference gene primer amplification gave nucleated cell count estimates. Assay: immunoSEQ multiplex PCR; the TCRdb copy retains only in-frame clones and omits some. V and J calls and clone size follow that table, whereas D and trimming were derived from the DNA. This table has about 230,000 clones, approximately 90% appearing once. CDR3 size: 16 residues. The germline CDR1 and CDR2 sequences are SGDLS and YYNGEE. Trimming shortened V by 3 bases and J by 10 bases, and 22 bases separated the two germline ends.

This clonotype was obtained from a man aged 50 or older with COVID-19, enrolled during active disease. The sequencing input was peripheral blood. The chain employs TRBV9 and TRBJ1-4, with D maybe TRBD1 (5 bases). The CDR3 sequence is CASSAGGGPQIAKLFF. The DNA of the CDR3 is TGTGCCAGCAGCGCGGGGGGTGGGCCCCAGATTGCAAAACTGTTTTTT.